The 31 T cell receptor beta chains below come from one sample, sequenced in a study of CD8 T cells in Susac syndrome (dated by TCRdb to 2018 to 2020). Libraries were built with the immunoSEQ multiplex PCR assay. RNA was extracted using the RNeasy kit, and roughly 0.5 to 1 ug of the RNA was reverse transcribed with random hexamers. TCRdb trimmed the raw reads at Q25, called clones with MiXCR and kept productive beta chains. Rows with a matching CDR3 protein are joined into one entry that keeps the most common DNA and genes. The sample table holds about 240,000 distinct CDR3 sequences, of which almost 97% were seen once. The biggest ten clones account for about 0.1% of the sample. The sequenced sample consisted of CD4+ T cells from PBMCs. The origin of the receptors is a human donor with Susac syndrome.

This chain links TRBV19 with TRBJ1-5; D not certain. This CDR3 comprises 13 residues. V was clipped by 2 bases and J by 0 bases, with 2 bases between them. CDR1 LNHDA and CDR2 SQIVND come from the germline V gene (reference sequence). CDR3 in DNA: TGTGCCAGTAGTATAAGTAGCAATCAGCCCCAGCATTTT. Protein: CASSISSNQPQHF.

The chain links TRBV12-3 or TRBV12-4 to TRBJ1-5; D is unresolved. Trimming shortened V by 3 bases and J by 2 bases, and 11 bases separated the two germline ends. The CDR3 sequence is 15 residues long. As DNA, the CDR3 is TGTGCCAGCAGTTTGGGAACCGGCGGCAATCAGCCCCAGCATTTT. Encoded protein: CASSLGTGGNQPQHF.

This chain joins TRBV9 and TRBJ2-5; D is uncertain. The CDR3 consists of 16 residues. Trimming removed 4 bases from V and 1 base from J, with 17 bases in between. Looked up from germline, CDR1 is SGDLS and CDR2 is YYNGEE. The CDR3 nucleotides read TGTGCCAGCAGCCCTAATCCGGGTCGCCGCCAAGAGACCCAGTACTTC. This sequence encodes CASSPNPGRRQETQYF.

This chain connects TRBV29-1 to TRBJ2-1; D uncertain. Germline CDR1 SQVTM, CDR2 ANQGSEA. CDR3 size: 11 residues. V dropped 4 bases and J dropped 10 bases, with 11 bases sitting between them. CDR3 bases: TGCAGCGTTGGCAGGTTATTGGAGCAGTTCTTC. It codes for CSVGRLLEQFF.

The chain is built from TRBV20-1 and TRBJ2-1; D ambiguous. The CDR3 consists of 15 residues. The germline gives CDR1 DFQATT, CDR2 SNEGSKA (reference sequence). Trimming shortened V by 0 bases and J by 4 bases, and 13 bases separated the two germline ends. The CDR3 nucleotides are TGCAGTGCTAGAGATAGCAGTTGGAAATACAATGAGCAGTTCTTC. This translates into CSARDSSWKYNEQFF.

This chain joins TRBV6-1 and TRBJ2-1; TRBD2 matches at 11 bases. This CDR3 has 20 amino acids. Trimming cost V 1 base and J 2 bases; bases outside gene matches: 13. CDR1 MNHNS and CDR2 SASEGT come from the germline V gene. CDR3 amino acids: CASSEVAIAGGAGPYNEQFF. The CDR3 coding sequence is TGTGCCAGCAGTGAAGTCGCGATAGCGGGAGGGGCAGGGCCCTACAATGAGCAGTTCTTC.

The CDR3 here is CSVIGTGGDTQYF. The DNA of the CDR3 is TGCAGCGTGATAGGGACAGGGGGAGATACGCAGTATTTT. The chain carries TRBV29-1 and TRBJ2-3; 11 bases map to TRBD1. Looked up from germline, CDR1 is SQVTM and CDR2 is ANQGSEA. V dropped 6 bases and J dropped 5; count of bases not matched to a gene: 4. The CDR3 has 13 residues.

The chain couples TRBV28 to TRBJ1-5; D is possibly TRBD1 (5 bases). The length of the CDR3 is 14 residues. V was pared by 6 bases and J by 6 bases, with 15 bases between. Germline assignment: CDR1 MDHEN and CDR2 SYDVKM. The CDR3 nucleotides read TGTGCCAGCAGGTTTTCAGGGCAGGGTCAGCCCCAGCATTTT. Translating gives CASRFSGQGQPQHF.

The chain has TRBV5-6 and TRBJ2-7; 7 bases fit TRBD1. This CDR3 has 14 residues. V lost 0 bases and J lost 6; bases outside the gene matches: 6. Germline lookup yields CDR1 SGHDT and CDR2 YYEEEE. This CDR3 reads CASSLGQGFTEQYF. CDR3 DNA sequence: TGTGCCAGCAGCTTGGGACAGGGATTCACCGAGCAGTACTTC.

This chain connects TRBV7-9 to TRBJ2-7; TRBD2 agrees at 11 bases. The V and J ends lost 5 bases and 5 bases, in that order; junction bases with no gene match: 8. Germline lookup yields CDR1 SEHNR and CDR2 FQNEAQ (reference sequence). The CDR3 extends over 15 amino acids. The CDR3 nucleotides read TGTGCCAGCAGCACTTTACTAGCGGGAGCCCACGAGCAGTACTTC. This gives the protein CASSTLLAGAHEQYF.

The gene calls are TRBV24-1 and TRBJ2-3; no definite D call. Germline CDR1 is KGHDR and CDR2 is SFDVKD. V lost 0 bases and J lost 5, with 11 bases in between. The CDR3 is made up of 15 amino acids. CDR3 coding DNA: TGTGCCACCAGTGATTTGGGCAGCTCGGGAGATACGCAGTATTTT. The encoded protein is CATSDLGSSGDTQYF.

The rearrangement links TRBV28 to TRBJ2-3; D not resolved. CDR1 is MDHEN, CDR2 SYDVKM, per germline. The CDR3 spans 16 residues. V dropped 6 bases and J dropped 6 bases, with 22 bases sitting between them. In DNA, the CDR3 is TGTGCCAGCAGCCCTCTCTCGGAAGTCCTGAGGGATACGCAGTATTTT. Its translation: CASSPLSEVLRDTQYF.

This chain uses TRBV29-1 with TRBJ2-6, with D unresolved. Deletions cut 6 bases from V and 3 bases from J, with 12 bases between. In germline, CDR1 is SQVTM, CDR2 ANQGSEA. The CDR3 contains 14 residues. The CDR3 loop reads CSVGLGFGANVLTF. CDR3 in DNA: TGCAGCGTGGGGTTGGGGTTTGGGGCCAACGTCCTGACTTTC.

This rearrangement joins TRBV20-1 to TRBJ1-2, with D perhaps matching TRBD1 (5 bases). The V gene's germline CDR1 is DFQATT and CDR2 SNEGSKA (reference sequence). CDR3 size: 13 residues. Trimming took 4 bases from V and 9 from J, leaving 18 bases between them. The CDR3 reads CSATPGTVRSYTF. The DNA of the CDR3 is TGCAGTGCTACCCCCGGGACGGTGAGAAGCTACACCTTC.

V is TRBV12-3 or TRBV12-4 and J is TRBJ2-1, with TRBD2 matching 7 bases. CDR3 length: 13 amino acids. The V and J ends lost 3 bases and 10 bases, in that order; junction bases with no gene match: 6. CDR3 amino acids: CASSFTSALEQFF. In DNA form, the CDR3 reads TGTGCCAGCAGTTTTACTAGCGCGCTCGAGCAGTTCTTC.

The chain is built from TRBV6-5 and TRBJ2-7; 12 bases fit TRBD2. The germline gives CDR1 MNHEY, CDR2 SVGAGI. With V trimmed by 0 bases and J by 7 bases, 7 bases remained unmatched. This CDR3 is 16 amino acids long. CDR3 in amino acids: CASSYSKLAGGGEQYF. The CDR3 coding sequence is TGTGCCAGCAGTTACTCGAAACTAGCGGGAGGTGGAGAGCAGTACTTC.

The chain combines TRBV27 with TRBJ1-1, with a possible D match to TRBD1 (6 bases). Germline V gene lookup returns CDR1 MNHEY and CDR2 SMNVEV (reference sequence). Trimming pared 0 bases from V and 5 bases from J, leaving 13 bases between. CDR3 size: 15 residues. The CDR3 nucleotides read TGTGCCAGCAGTTTATCAGCAGGGGTATTGACTGAAGCTTTCTTT. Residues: CASSLSAGVLTEAFF.

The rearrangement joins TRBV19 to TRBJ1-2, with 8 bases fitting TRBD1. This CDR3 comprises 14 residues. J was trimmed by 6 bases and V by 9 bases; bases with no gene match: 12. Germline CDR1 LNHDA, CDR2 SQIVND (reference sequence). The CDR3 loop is CASFNPGQENGYTF. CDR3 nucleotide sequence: TGTGCCAGCTTTAACCCGGGACAGGAAAATGGCTACACCTTC. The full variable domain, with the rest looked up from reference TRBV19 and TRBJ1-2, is DGGITQSPKYLFRKEGQNVTLSCEQNLNHDAMYWYRQDPGQGLRLIYYSQIVNDFQKGDIAEGYSVSREKKESFPLTVTSAQKNPTAFYLCASFNPGQENGYTFGSGTRLTVV.

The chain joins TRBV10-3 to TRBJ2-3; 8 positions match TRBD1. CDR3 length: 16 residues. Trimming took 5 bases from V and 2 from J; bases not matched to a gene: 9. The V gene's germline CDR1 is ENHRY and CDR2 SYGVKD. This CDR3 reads CAISPGQGTLTDTQYF. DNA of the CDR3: TGTGCCATCAGTCCCGGACAGGGCACCCTCACAGATACGCAGTATTTT.

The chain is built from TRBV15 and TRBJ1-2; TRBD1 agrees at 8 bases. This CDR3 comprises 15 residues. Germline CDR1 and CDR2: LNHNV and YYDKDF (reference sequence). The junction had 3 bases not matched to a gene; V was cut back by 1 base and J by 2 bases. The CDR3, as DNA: TGTGCCACCAGCAGAGCAGGGGGCGCGAACTATGGCTACACCTTC. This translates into CATSRAGGANYGYTF. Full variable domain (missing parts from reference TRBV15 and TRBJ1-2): DAMVIQNPRYQVTQFGKPVTLSCSQTLNHNVMYWYQQKSSQAPKLLFHYYDKDFNNEADTPDNFQSRRPNTSFCFLDIRSPGLGDTAMYLCATSRAGGANYGYTFGSGTRLTVV.

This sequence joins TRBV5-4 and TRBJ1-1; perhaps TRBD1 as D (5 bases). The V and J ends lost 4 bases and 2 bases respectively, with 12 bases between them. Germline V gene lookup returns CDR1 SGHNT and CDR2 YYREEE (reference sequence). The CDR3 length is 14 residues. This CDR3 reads CASSLRQFNTEAFF. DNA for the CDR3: TGTGCCAGCAGCCTAAGACAGTTTAACACTGAAGCTTTCTTT.

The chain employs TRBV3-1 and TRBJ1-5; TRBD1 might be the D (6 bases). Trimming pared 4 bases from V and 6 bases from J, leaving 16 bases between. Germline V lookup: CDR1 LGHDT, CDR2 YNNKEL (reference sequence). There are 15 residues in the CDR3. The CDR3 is CASSLQGLSPQPQHF. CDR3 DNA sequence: TGTGCCAGCAGCCTACAGGGTTTGAGTCCTCAGCCCCAGCATTTT.

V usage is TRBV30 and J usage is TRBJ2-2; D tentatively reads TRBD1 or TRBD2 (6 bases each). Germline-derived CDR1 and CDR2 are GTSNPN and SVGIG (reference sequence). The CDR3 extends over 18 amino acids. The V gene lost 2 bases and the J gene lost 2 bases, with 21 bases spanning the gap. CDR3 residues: CAWSIPRGRGTNTGELFF. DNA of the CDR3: TGTGCCTGGAGTATTCCTCGGGGGCGCGGGACCAACACCGGGGAGCTGTTTTTT.

CDR3 region: CASSLAPGSPTGELFF. The DNA for the CDR3 is TGTGCCAGCAGCCTAGCGCCAGGATCTCCCACCGGGGAGCTGTTTTTT. The genes are TRBV12-3 or TRBV12-4 and TRBJ2-2; D might be TRBD2 (6 bases). The V end lost 6 bases, the J end lost 4 bases, and 18 bases lay between the germline ends. The CDR3 contains 16 residues.

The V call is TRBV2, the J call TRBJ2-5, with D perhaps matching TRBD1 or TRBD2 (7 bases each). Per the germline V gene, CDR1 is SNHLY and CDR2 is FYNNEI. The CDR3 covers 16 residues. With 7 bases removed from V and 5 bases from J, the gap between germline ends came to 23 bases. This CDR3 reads CASTPSRGGRLETQYF. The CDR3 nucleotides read TGTGCCAGCACACCAAGCAGGGGGGGTCGACTGGAGACCCAGTACTTC.

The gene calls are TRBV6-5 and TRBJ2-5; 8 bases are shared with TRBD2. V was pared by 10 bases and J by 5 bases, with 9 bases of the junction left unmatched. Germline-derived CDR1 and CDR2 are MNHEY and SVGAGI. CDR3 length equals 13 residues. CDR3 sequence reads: CATLPGGLETQYF. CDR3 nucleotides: TGTGCCACCCTTCCGGGGGGGCTTGAGACCCAGTACTTC.

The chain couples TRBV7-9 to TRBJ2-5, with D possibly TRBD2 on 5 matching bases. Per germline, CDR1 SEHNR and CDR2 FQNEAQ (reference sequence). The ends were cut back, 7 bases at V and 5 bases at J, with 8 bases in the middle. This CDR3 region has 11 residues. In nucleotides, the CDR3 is TGTGCCAGCAATAGGAGGGAGACCCAGTACTTC. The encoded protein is CASNRRETQYF.

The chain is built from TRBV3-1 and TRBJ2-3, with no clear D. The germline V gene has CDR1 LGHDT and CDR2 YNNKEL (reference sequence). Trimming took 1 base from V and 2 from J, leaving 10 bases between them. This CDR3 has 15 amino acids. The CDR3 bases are TGTGCCAGCAGCCAAGGGGCAGAAGACACAGATACGCAGTATTTT. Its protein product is CASSQGAEDTDTQYF.

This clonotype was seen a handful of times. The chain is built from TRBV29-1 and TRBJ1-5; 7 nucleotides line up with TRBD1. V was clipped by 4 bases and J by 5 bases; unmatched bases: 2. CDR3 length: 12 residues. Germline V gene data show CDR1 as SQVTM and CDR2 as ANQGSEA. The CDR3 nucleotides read TGCAGCGTTGGGGACAGAGATCAGCCCCAGCATTTT. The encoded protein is CSVGDRDQPQHF.

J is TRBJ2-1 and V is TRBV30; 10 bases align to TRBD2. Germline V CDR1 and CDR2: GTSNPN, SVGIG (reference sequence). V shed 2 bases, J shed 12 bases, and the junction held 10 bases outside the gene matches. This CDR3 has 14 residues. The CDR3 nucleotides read TGTGCCTGGAGTTCTAGCGGGAGCGGTTATGGGCAGTTCTTC. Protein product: CAWSSSGSGYGQFF.

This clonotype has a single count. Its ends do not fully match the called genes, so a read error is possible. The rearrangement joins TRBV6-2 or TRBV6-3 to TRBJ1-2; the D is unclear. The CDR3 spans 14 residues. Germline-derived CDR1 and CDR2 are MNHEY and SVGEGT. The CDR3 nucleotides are TGTGCCAGCAGCCCACACGGACTGAACTATGGATACACCTTC. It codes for CASSPHGLNYGYTF.